The T cell receptor beta chain described here comes from a study of T cell responses to AZD1222 COVID-19 vaccine. Profiling relied on immunoSEQ multiplex PCR, and the TCRdb table lists in-frame clones only, not all of them. The sample carries 150,000 to 170,000 clones, 90% recorded once. V shed 3 bases and J shed 2 bases, with 21 bases lying between them. Germline-derived CDR1 and CDR2 are SGHRS and YFSETQ. CDR3 length equals 17 residues. This chain joins TRBV5-1 and TRBJ2-7; D gene ambiguous. The sequencing used peripheral blood, collected on day 0 of AZD1222 vaccination. This receptor was obtained from an adult in good health. The CDR3 DNA follows: TGCGCCAGCAGCTCGAACCTGAACCGGCCAAACGCCTACGAGCAGTACTTC. It is translated as CASSSNLNRPNAYEQYF. Combining the CDR3 with reference TRBV5-1 and TRBJ2-7 gives the whole variable domain KAGVTQTPRYLIKTRGQQVTLSCSPISGHRSVSWYQQTPGQGLQFLFEYFSETQRNKGNFPGRFSGRQFSNSRSEMNVSTLELGDSALYLCASSSNLNRPNAYEQYFGPGTRLTVT.